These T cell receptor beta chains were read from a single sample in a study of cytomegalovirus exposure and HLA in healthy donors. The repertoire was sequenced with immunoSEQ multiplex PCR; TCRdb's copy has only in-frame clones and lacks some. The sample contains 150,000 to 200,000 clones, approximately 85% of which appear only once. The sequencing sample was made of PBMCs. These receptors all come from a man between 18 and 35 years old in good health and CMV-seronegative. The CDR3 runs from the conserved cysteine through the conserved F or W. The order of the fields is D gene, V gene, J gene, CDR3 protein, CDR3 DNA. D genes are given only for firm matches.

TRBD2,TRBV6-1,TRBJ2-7,CASSGGLRNYEQYF,TGTGCCAGCAGTGGGGGACTAAGGAACTACGAGCAGTACTTC
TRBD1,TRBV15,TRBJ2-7,CATSTLRTGNEQYF,TGTGCCACCAGCACCCTACGGACAGGTAACGAGCAGTACTTC
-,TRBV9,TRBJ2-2,CASSLVGGDGTGELFF,TGTGCCAGCAGTCTTGTTGGAGGGGATGGCACCGGGGAGCTGTTTTTT
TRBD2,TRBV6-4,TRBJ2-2,CASSTTSGGAFGTGELFF,TGTGCCAGCTCAACAACTAGCGGGGGGGCCTTCGGCACCGGGGAGCTGTTTTTT
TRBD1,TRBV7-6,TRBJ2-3,CASSLGDRATDTQYF,TGTGCCAGCAGCTTAGGAGACAGGGCCACAGATACGCAGTATTTT
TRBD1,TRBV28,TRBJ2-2,CASTGQEDTGELFF,TGTGCCAGCACGGGACAGGAAGACACCGGGGAGCTGTTTTTT
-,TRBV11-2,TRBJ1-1,CASSLNRNTEAFF,TGTGCCAGCAGCTTAAATCGGAACACTGAAGCTTTCTTT
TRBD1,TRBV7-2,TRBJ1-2,CASSLGQGGNYGYTF,TGTGCCAGCAGCTTGGGACAGGGTGGAAACTATGGCTACACCTTC
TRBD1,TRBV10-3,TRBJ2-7,CATREGASYYEQYF,TGTGCCACCCGCGAGGGGGCGAGTTACTACGAGCAGTACTTC
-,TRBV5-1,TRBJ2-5,CASSLGGIQETQYF,TGCGCCAGCAGCTTGGGCGGGATCCAAGAGACCCAGTACTTC
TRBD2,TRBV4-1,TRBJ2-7,CASSQDRVVRGGYEQYF,TGCGCCAGCAGCCAAGATAGGGTGGTGCGGGGGGGCTACGAGCAGTACTTC
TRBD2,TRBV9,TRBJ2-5,CASSVMGTSQETQYF,TGTGCCAGCAGCGTGATGGGGACTAGCCAAGAGACCCAGTACTTC
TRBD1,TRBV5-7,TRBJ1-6,CASSFGTGFSPLHF,TGTGCCAGCAGCTTCGGGACAGGGTTTTCACCCCTCCACTTT
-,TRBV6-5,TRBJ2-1,CASSRDFDNEQFF,TGTGCCAGCAGTAGAGACTTCGACAATGAGCAGTTCTTC
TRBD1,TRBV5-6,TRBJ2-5,CASSLGVRGETQYF,TGTGCCAGCAGCTTGGGGGTCAGGGGGGAGACCCAGTACTTC
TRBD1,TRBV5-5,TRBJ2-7,CASSMAGTGLRYEQYF,TGTGCCAGCAGCATGGCTGGGACAGGGCTCCGATACGAGCAGTACTTC
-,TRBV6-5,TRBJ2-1,CASSPGLNEQFF,TGTGCCAGCAGCCCAGGCCTCAATGAGCAGTTCTTC
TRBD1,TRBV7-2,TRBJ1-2,CASSLDRDYGYTF,TGTGCCAGCAGCTTGGACAGGGACTATGGCTACACCTTC
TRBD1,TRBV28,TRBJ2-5,CASSSEDRGWETQYF,TGTGCCAGCAGTTCCGAGGACAGGGGGTGGGAGACCCAGTACTTC
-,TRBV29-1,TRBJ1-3,CSVTSPSGNTIYF,TGCAGCGTTACCAGTCCGTCTGGAAACACCATATATTTT
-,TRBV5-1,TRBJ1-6,CASSLAGGNSPLHF,TGCGCCAGCAGCTTGGCGGGGGGTAATTCACCCCTCCACTTT
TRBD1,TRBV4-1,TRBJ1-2,CASSQEIEGAGGYTF,TGCGCCAGCAGCCAAGAGATCGAGGGGGCGGGTGGCTACACCTTC